This T cell receptor beta chain was captured in a study of identical twins. Only healthy Caucasians were included as donors. MiXCR, applied by TCRdb to the 5' RACE reads, yields one record per CDR3 protein. Here the sample spans 400,000 to 500,000 distinct CDR3 sequences, roughly an eighth being singletons. The sample holds a few counts of this clonotype. Its target is unknown. General study findings and limits: For cord blood, abundant beta clonotypes had fewer insertions, unlike memory repertoires, which showed none. Twin-shared out-of-frame alpha sequences showed excess low generation probability.

Germline V gene sequence: CDR1 SQVTM, CDR2 ANQGSEA. V gave up 7 bases and J gave up 7 bases, with 23 bases separating them. CDR3 length: 14 amino acids. The sample was also reused in another study, on yellow fever vaccine responses in identical twins. According to that study: It has been reported that, in twins, the vaccine T cell response seemed partly convergent and partly personalized.

The TCR sequence derives from a woman younger than 35 in good health. The rearrangement joins TRBV29-1 to TRBJ2-7; possibly TRBD1 for D (6 bases). The sample comprised CD4+ T cells sorted from blood. CDR3 sequence (DNA): TGCAGCGCGACAGGAACTAGGATCCCTGGGGAGCAGTACTTC. Protein product: CSATGTRIPGEQYF.